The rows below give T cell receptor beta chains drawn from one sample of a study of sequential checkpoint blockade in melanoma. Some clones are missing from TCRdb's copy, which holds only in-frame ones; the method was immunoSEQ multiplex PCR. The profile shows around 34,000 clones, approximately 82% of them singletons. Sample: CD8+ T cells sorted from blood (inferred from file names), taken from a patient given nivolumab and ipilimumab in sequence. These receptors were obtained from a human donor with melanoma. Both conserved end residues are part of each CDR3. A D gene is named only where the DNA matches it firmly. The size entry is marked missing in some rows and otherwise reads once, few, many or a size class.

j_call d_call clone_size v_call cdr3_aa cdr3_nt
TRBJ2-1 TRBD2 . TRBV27 CASSAPGLAGQEGLLSDEQFF TGTGCCAGCAGTGCCCCGGGACTAGCGGGCCAAGAGGGGCTACTATCCGATGAGCAGTTCTTC
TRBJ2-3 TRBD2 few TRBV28 CASSLVLGGRILTPDTQYF TGTGCCAGCAGTTTGGTACTGGGCGGGAGGATACTCACCCCAGATACGCAGTATTTT
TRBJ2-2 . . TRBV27 CASSLLSPGELFF TGTGCCAGCAGTCTGTTGAGCCCCGGGGAGCTGTTTTTT
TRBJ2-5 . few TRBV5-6 CASSLYAEETQYF TGTGCCAGCAGCTTGTACGCGGAAGAGACCCAGTACTTC
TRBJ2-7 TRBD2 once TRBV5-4 CASSSGRAYEQYF TGTGCCAGCAGCTCCGGGAGGGCCTACGAGCAGTACTTC
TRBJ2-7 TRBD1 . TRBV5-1 CASRPGGRYEQYF TGCGCCAGCAGGCCAGGGGGACGGTACGAGCAGTACTTC
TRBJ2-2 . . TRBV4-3 CASSPGAWGVNTGELFF TGCGCCAGCAGCCCAGGCGCTTGGGGGGTGAACACCGGGGAGCTGTTTTTT
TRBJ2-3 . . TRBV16 CASSQSVAGDADTQYF TGTGCCAGCAGCCAATCAGTGGCAGGGGATGCAGATACGCAGTATTTT
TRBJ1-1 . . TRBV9 CASSVGQPNTEAFF TGTGCCAGCAGCGTAGGACAGCCTAACACTGAAGCTTTCTTT
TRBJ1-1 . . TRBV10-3 CAISEPLQGVVNTEAFF TGTGCCATCAGTGAGCCTCTACAGGGTGTAGTGAACACTGAAGCTTTCTTT
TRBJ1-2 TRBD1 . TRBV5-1 CASSFQGQDYGYTF TGCGCCAGCAGCTTTCAAGGACAGGACTATGGCTACACCTTC
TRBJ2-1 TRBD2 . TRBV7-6 CASSPTTSGGTNEQFF TGTGCCAGCAGCCCAACTACTAGCGGGGGGACCAATGAGCAGTTCTTC
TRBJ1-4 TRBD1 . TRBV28 CASRTGAYEKLFF TGTGCCAGCAGGACAGGGGCCTATGAAAAACTGTTTTTT
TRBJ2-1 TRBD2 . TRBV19 CASSPSSGTSAYNEQFF TGTGCCAGTAGTCCTAGCTCCGGGACTAGCGCCTACAATGAGCAGTTCTTC
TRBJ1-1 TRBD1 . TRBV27 CASSHRQGRTEAFF TGTGCCAGCAGCCACCGACAGGGAAGGACTGAAGCTTTCTTT
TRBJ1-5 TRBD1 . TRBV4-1 CASSQVSGGAVQPQHF TGCGCCAGCAGCCAAGTTTCAGGGGGCGCAGTGCAGCCCCAGCATTTT
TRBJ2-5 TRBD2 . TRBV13 CASSLAGVETQYF TGTGCCAGCAGCCTAGCGGGAGTGGAGACCCAGTACTTC
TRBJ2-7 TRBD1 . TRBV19 CASSPEGQGIFGEQYF TGTGCCAGTAGTCCGGAGGGACAGGGAATTTTCGGCGAGCAGTACTTC
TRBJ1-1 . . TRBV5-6 CASSLGLGTPNTEAFF TGTGCCAGCAGCTTGGGGCTCGGGACACCTAACACTGAAGCTTTCTTT
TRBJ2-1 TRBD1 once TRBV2 CASRMTGVEQFF TGTGCCAGCAGGATGACAGGGGTTGAGCAGTTCTTC
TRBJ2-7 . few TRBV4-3 CASSQHGNSYEQYF TGCGCCAGCAGCCAACACGGGAATTCATACGAGCAGTACTTC
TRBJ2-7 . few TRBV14 CASSQESSEQYF TGTGCCAGCAGCCAAGAGAGCTCCGAGCAGTACTTC
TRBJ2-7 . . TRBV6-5 CASSYSTEGAGEQYF TGTGCCAGCAGTTACTCGACGGAGGGGGCGGGAGAGCAGTACTTC